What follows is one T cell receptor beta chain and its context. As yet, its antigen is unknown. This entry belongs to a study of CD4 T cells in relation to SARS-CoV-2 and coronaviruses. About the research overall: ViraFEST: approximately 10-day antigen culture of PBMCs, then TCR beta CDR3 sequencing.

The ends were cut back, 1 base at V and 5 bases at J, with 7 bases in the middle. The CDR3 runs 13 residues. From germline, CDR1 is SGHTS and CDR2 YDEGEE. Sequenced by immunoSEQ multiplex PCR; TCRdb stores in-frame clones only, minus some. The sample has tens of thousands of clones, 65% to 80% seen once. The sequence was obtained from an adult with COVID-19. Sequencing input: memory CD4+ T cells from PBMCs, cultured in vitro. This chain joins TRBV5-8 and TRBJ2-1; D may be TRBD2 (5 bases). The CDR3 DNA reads TGTGCCAGCAGCTTGACCGGGAACAATGAGCAGTTCTTC. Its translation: CASSLTGNNEQFF.